This entry describes one T cell receptor (beta chain). Time point defined: neoterminal ileum biopsy at postoperative endoscopy, about 6 months after surgery. The record originates from a study of T cell repertoires in ileal Crohn's disease. Germline V CDR1 and CDR2: SQVTM, ANQGSEA. This CDR3 has 13 residues. V was pared by 7 bases and J by 1 base, with 3 bases of the junction left unmatched. This table comes from immunoSEQ multiplex PCR, and its TCRdb copy is limited to in-frame clones, with some not included. The table records nearly 11,000 clones, about four fifths of them present only once. This receptor was taken from an adult with Crohn's disease. The chain recombines TRBV29-1 with TRBJ2-1; 8 positions match TRBD2. The specimen sequenced was ileal tissue. CDR3 loop: CSAQRGSYNEQFF. CDR3 in DNA: TGCAGCGCTCAGCGGGGGTCCTACAATGAGCAGTTCTTC.